The 2 T cell receptor beta chains given below trace back to one sample, sequenced in a study of blood T cell repertoires in COVID-19. Sequencing was performed with immunoSEQ multiplex PCR; in TCRdb, only in-frame clones are kept and a portion is missing. The data hold more than 200,000 clones, with approximately 81% observed a single time. What was sequenced was peripheral blood. These TCRs come from a man in his 60s with acute or convalescent COVID-19.

The chain has TRBV5-4 and TRBJ2-4; D possibly corresponds to TRBD1 (6 bases). The CDR3 contains 14 residues. The V gene's germline CDR1 is SGHNT and CDR2 YYREEE (reference sequence). Trimming took off 1 base at V and 3 bases at J, with 8 bases between the two ends. This CDR3 is CASSLPGVKNIQYF. The CDR3 coding sequence is TGTGCCAGCAGCTTGCCAGGGGTCAAAAACATTCAGTACTTC.

V is TRBV5-6 and J is TRBJ2-1; the match to TRBD2 covers 8 bases. The ends lost 5 bases at V and 8 bases at J; junction bases unmatched: 12. The CDR3 runs 15 residues. Germline CDR1 and CDR2: SGHDT and YYEEEE. The CDR3 is CASSLRRGRYDEQFF. The DNA for the CDR3 is TGTGCCAGCAGTCTGAGGCGCGGGAGGTACGATGAGCAGTTCTTC.